These 27 T cell receptor beta chains share one sample of origin, sequenced in a study of blood T cell repertoires in COVID-19 (dated by TCRdb to 2020 to 2021). Library method: the immunoSEQ multiplex PCR assay. TCRdb holds this immuneACCESS table with in-frame rearrangements only. Some clones are missing; in checked studies, unresolved V genes explain under half, and the rest has no known cause. This sample is represented by approximately 120,000 clones; over 75% of them were singletons. Approximately 7% of the sample is taken by the ten largest. Sequencing input: peripheral blood. Source of these receptors: a woman aged 45 to 65 with acute or convalescent COVID-19.

The chain links TRBV7-3 to TRBJ2-2, with D possibly TRBD1 on 6 matching bases. This CDR3 has 14 amino acids. The germline CDR1 and CDR2 sequences are SGHTA and FQGTGA. V lost 5 bases to trimming and J lost 10 bases, with 17 bases between them. CDR3 amino acids: CASSPPGHGTELFF. The CDR3 region has the DNA TGTGCCAGCAGCCCCCCGGGACATGGGACGGAGCTGTTTTTT.

The CDR3 DNA sequence: TGCGCCAGCAGCTTGGCCGTGGGGACAGGGAACTATGGCTACACCTTC. The encoded protein is CASSLAVGTGNYGYTF. The chain couples TRBV5-1 to TRBJ1-2; TRBD1 aligns across 9 bases. CDR1 SGHRS and CDR2 YFSETQ come from the germline V gene. Germline trimming cut 0 bases from V and 2 bases from J; bases unmatched to any gene: 5. There are 16 residues in the CDR3. Together with reference TRBV5-1 and TRBJ1-2, the CDR3 gives the full variable domain: KAGVTQTPRYLIKTRGQQVTLSCSPISGHRSVSWYQQTPGQGLQFLFEYFSETQRNKGNFPGRFSGRQFSNSRSEMNVSTLELGDSALYLCASSLAVGTGNYGYTFGSGTRLTVV.

J is TRBJ2-1 and V is TRBV9; TRBD1 might be the D (6 bases). Between the trimmed V and J ends, which lost 5 bases and 8 bases, there was a span of 20 bases. This CDR3 contains 15 residues. Germline CDR1 SGDLS, CDR2 YYNGEE. CDR3 coding DNA: TGTGCCAGCAGTAGACAGGAGAAGTTACACGATGAGCAGTTCTTC. It is translated as CASSRQEKLHDEQFF.

This chain uses TRBV11-2 with TRBJ1-5; D gene unclear. V was trimmed by 5 bases and J by 6 bases, leaving 8 bases between them. The CDR3 contains 12 residues. The V gene's germline CDR1 is SGHAT and CDR2 FQNNGV. CDR3 DNA sequence: TGTGCCAGCAGCCCCGTAATTCAGCCCCAGCATTTT. This gives the protein CASSPVIQPQHF.

This sequence joins TRBV7-8 and TRBJ1-2; 7 positions match TRBD1. CDR1 is SGHVS, CDR2 FQNEAQ, per germline. This CDR3 spans 13 amino acids. Trimming cost V 9 bases and J 5 bases; bases outside gene matches: 9. The CDR3 reads CASRQGGGYGYTF. The DNA of the CDR3 is TGTGCCAGTCGGCAGGGGGGAGGATATGGCTACACCTTC.

J is TRBJ1-1 and V is TRBV14; D is undetermined. The CDR3 has 15 residues. The V gene lost 4 bases and the J gene lost 3 bases, with 15 bases spanning the gap. Germline-derived CDR1 and CDR2 are SGHDN and FVKESK. The CDR3 is CASSPIEGSYTEAFF. As DNA, the CDR3 is TGTGCCAGCAGCCCAATTGAGGGTAGTTACACTGAAGCTTTCTTT.

This clone was detected once. V usage is TRBV7-9 and J usage is TRBJ2-3; no firm D call. CDR1 is SEHNR and CDR2 is FQNEAQ in the germline V gene (reference sequence). CDR3 length: 14 residues. V lost 3 bases and J 0 bases, leaving 7 bases between the germline ends. CDR3 DNA sequence: TGTGCCAGCAGCTTTTCCACTAGCACAGATACGCAGTATTTT. It yields the protein CASSFSTSTDTQYF. The full variable domain, completed using reference TRBV7-9 and TRBJ2-3, is DTGVSQNPRHKITKRGQNVTFRCDPISEHNRLYWYRQTLGQGPEFLTYFQNEAQLEKSRLLSDRFSAERPKGSFSTLEIQRTEQGDSAMYLCASSFSTSTDTQYFGPGTRLTVL.

The rearrangement links TRBV29-1 to TRBJ1-2, with no clear D. The germline V gene encodes CDR1 SQVTM and CDR2 ANQGSEA. V dropped 4 bases and J dropped 2 bases, with 8 bases sitting between them. This CDR3 is built from 12 residues. The chain's CDR3 is CSVVEGNYGYTF. The CDR3 nucleotides read TGCAGCGTTGTGGAGGGAAACTATGGCTACACCTTC.

The chain recombines TRBV25-1 with TRBJ2-3, with D perhaps matching TRBD1 (5 bases). This CDR3 spans 14 amino acids. Germline V gene lookup returns CDR1 MGHDK and CDR2 SYGVNS. Trimming left V 5 bases short and J 4 bases short, with 13 bases between. The CDR3 spells CASSTSGSADTQYF. The CDR3 region has the DNA TGTGCCAGCAGTACTTCAGGGTCCGCAGATACGCAGTATTTT. Drawing the rest from reference TRBV25-1 and TRBJ2-3, the complete variable domain is EADIYQTPRYLVIGTGKKITLECSQTMGHDKMYWYQQDPGMELHLIHYSYGVNSTEKGDLSSESTVSRIRTEHFPLTLESARPSHTSQYLCASSTSGSADTQYFGPGTRLTVL.

The CDR3 here is CASSHLDRPNYGYTF. CDR3 coding DNA: TGTGCCAGCAGCCACCTAGACAGGCCGAACTATGGCTACACCTTC. This chain links TRBV3-1 (or the pseudogene TRBV3-2) with TRBJ1-2, with D perhaps matching TRBD1 (6 bases). V was cut by 3 bases and J by 2 bases, with 13 bases left in between. From germline, CDR1 is LGHDT and CDR2 YNNKEL (reference sequence). This CDR3 has 15 residues.

This clone showed up just once. The V call is TRBV19, the J call TRBJ1-2, with D perhaps matching TRBD1 (5 bases). The CDR3 runs 13 residues. Trimming pared 6 bases from V and 3 bases from J, leaving 11 bases between. Looked up from germline, CDR1 is LNHDA and CDR2 is SQIVND (reference sequence). The CDR3 here is CASRGQGYYGYTF. CDR3 coding DNA: TGTGCCAGTAGGGGGCAGGGCTACTATGGCTACACCTTC.

The CDR3 DNA follows: TGCGCCAGCAGCCAGAACCGGGACTCTGGAGGCGAGCAGTACTTC. It yields the protein CASSQNRDSGGEQYF. V usage is TRBV4-1 and J usage is TRBJ2-7; perhaps TRBD2 as D (6 bases). The germline CDR1 and CDR2 sequences are MGHRA and YSYEKL. The length of the CDR3 is 15 residues. V shed 3 bases and J shed 6 bases, with 18 bases lying between them.

The V gene is TRBV7-2, the J gene TRBJ1-2; possible D gene TRBD1, 5 bases. The CDR3 runs to 13 residues. From germline, CDR1 is SGHTA and CDR2 FQGNSA. V lost 5 bases and J 5 bases, leaving 12 bases between the germline ends. The CDR3 sequence is CASSRDRSYGYTF. CDR3 nucleotide sequence: TGTGCCAGCAGCCGCGACAGATCGTATGGCTACACCTTC.

The chain carries TRBV9 and TRBJ2-3; weak D call: TRBD2 (6 bases). The ends were cut back, 4 bases at V and 1 base at J, with 13 bases in the middle. This CDR3 has 15 residues. Looked up from germline, CDR1 is SGDLS and CDR2 is YYNGEE. DNA of the CDR3: TGTGCCAGCAGCCGTTGGGAGCGGGGCACAGATACGCAGTATTTT. Its translation is CASSRWERGTDTQYF.

Only a few counts were recorded for this clone. Other DNA sequences in the same sample also yield this CDR3. The chain employs TRBV20-1 and TRBJ1-2; D perhaps matches TRBD1 (6 bases). Deletions cut 3 bases from V and 5 bases from J, with 19 bases between. CDR3 length: 15 amino acids. The germline V gene encodes CDR1 DFQATT and CDR2 SNEGSKA (reference sequence). CDR3 residues: CSASPRGGLTYGYTF. CDR3 sequence (DNA): TGCAGTGCTAGTCCCCGGGGGGGCCTTACTTATGGCTACACCTTC.

This clone has just a few counts. V and J are TRBV9 and TRBJ1-1; a weak D match, TRBD1 (6 bases). Trimming stripped 1 base from V and 0 bases from J, with 7 bases between. CDR1 SGDLS and CDR2 YYNGEE come from the germline V gene. CDR3 length: 14 residues. This CDR3 reads CASSVTGMNTEAFF. Written as DNA, the CDR3 is TGTGCCAGCAGCGTAACAGGGATGAACACTGAAGCTTTCTTT. Full variable domain (remainder filled in from reference TRBV9 and TRBJ1-1): DSGVTQTPKHLITATGQRVTLRCSPRSGDLSVYWYQQSLDQGLQFLIQYYNGEERAKGNILERFSAQQFPDLHSELNLSSLELGDSALYFCASSVTGMNTEAFFGQGTRLTVV.

This clone has only a few counts. The chain links TRBV5-1 to TRBJ1-4; 7 positions match TRBD1. Germline V gene sequence: CDR1 SGHRS, CDR2 YFSETQ. CDR3 size: 13 residues. V was pared by 7 bases and J by 3 bases, with 3 bases of the junction left unmatched. The CDR3 DNA reads as TGCGCCAGCTCACAGGGGTCTAATGAAAAACTGTTTTTT. Its protein product is CASSQGSNEKLFF.

V usage is TRBV2 and J usage is TRBJ2-3; 7 bases are shared with TRBD2. V was clipped by 1 base and J by 6 bases; unmatched bases: 7. Germline values: CDR1 SNHLY, CDR2 FYNNEI. The CDR3 consists of 15 residues. The DNA for the CDR3 is TGTGCCAGCAGTGAAGGGGCGGGGGTTCTGGATACGCAGTATTTT. The encoded protein is CASSEGAGVLDTQYF.

This clone came up a few times. V and J are TRBV9 and TRBJ1-2; the D gene is possibly TRBD1 (5 bases). CDR3 length: 15 amino acids. Germline-derived CDR1 and CDR2 are SGDLS and YYNGEE. V was pared by 3 bases and J by 8 bases, with 20 bases between. The CDR3 DNA is TGTGCCAGCAGCGGAACCTGGACGGGACTGGGAGGCTACACCTTC. Its translation: CASSGTWTGLGGYTF.

The chain recombines TRBV6-6 with TRBJ2-7; 7 nucleotides align to TRBD2. The J segment lost 6 bases and the V segment lost 7 bases, leaving 12 bases of the junction unmatched. Germline V lookup: CDR1 MNHNY, CDR2 SVGAGI (reference sequence). There are 14 residues in the CDR3. The CDR3 here is CASKFGSGGSEQYF. In nucleotides, the CDR3 is TGTGCCAGCAAGTTCGGCTCCGGGGGGTCCGAGCAGTACTTC.

V usage is TRBV5-1 and J usage is TRBJ1-6; a weak D match, TRBD1 (6 bases). V was shortened by 1 base and J by 6 bases, with 11 bases between the two germline ends. The CDR3 covers 15 residues. Germline assignment: CDR1 SGHRS and CDR2 YFSETQ. The CDR3 region is CASSLIDRTNSPLHF. The DNA of the CDR3 is TGCGCCAGCAGCTTGATTGACAGGACTAATTCACCCCTCCACTTT.

This clone was counted once. V gene TRBV18 combines with J gene TRBJ1-1; D not resolved. CDR1 is KGHSH, CDR2 LQKENI, per germline. V gave up 3 bases and J gave up 7 bases, with 15 bases separating them. This CDR3 spans 14 amino acids. The CDR3 sequence: CASSPPGRYGEAFF. The CDR3 nucleotides read TGTGCCAGCTCACCGCCGGGGAGGTACGGTGAAGCTTTCTTT.

The chain has TRBV6-5 and TRBJ2-7; 7 bases fit TRBD1. The CDR3 is 14 residues long. Trimming at V came to 0 bases and at J to 3 bases, leaving 2 bases not matched to a gene. Per the germline V gene, CDR1 is MNHEY and CDR2 is SVGAGI. CDR3 in amino acids: CASSYSGTDYEQYF. Written as DNA, the CDR3 is TGTGCCAGCAGTTACTCCGGGACAGACTACGAGCAGTACTTC.

This clone has just a few counts. The chain employs TRBV23-1 and TRBJ1-6; no clear D. TRBV23-1 is filed as an ORF, its function uncertain. The V and J ends lost 11 bases and 3 bases respectively, with 20 bases between them. This CDR3 region has 16 residues. CDR3 nucleotides: TGCGCCTCAAGACCTGGAGGCCGCTTCTATAATTCACCCCTCCACTTT. Residues: CASRPGGRFYNSPLHF.

The chain couples TRBV19 to TRBJ1-2; 10 nucleotides align to TRBD1. After removal of 3 bases from V and 8 bases from J, the junction contained 15 bases not matched to a gene. CDR1 and CDR2 from the germline V gene are LNHDA and SQIVND (reference sequence). The CDR3 has 17 amino acids. The CDR3 protein is CASSISIGTGVADGYTF. The DNA of the CDR3 is TGTGCCAGTAGTATCTCGATTGGGACAGGGGTTGCGGACGGCTACACCTTC. Supplemented by reference TRBV19 and TRBJ1-2, the full variable domain reads DGGITQSPKYLFRKEGQNVTLSCEQNLNHDAMYWYRQDPGQGLRLIYYSQIVNDFQKGDIAEGYSVSREKKESFPLTVTSAQKNPTAFYLCASSISIGTGVADGYTFGSGTRLTVV.

The J gene is TRBJ1-1, the V gene TRBV3-1 (or the pseudogene TRBV3-2), with no clear D. The length of the CDR3 is 13 residues. Germline loops: CDR1 LGHDT, CDR2 YNNKEL (reference sequence). V shed 4 bases and J shed 0 bases, with 6 bases lying between them. The CDR3 bases are TGTGCCAGCAGCCTAAACATGAACACTGAAGCTTTCTTT. This encodes CASSLNMNTEAFF.

The V call is TRBV5-1, the J call TRBJ2-1; 10 positions match TRBD2. Trimming took 4 bases from V and 6 from J; bases not matched to a gene: 7. Germline CDR1 and CDR2: SGHRS and YFSETQ. The CDR3 has 15 residues. The CDR3 DNA reads as TGCGCCAGCAGCAGAGCGGGGGGGTCCCTCAATGAGCAGTTCTTC. Amino acid sequence: CASSRAGGSLNEQFF.